This TCR beta chain was documented in a study of breast tumors, draining lymph nodes, adjacent tissues. Overall study results and limits: Luminal-like breast cancer showed significantly greater tumor-nontumor repertoire similarity than basal-like breast cancer did. Tumors had less TCR diversity than lymph nodes, more than nontumor tissue. The data were judged consistent with most tumor T cells coming from lymph node and expanding in tumor.

Samples came from axillary lymph nodes draining the breast cancer. For this clonotype: Antigen unknown.

TCRdb re-derived calls from the multiplex PCR reads in MiXCR, one entry per CDR3 protein. The table has about 230,000 distinct CDR3 sequences, 32% seen once. The CDR3 has 14 residues. Germline V lookup: CDR1 SQVTM, CDR2 ANQGSEA. Trimming took off 4 bases at V and 7 bases at J, with 20 bases between the two ends. The TCR was taken from a female donor with breast cancer. Some clones in this sample may be carry-over from other donors' samples. Sequencing used axillary lymph node tissue. The rearrangement links TRBV29-1 to TRBJ2-7; the D is unclear. The CDR3 loop is CSVVVSLALLEQYF. As DNA, the CDR3 is TGCAGCGTTGTGGTCAGCTTAGCCCTCTTAGAGCAGTACTTC.